What follows are 31 T cell receptor beta chains derived from one specimen sequenced in a study of blood T cell repertoires in COVID-19. Repertoires were generated with immunoSEQ multiplex PCR, while TCRdb's copy carries only in-frame clones and drops some. In the table there are about 250,000 clones, around 81% of which are singletons. Sequencing input: peripheral blood. The receptor source for this set is a man aged 50-60 years with active or convalescent COVID-19.

This clone was seen only a few times. The CDR3 here is CASGGQEDEKLFF. The CDR3 region has the DNA TGTGCCAGCGGGGGACAGGAGGATGAAAAACTGTTTTTT. This sequence joins TRBV7-9 and TRBJ1-4; 8 nucleotides line up with TRBD1. The germline gives CDR1 SEHNR, CDR2 FQNEAQ (reference sequence). CDR3 length: 13 amino acids. Germline trimming cut 8 bases from V and 6 bases from J; bases unmatched to any gene: 5.

J is TRBJ2-2 and V is TRBV25-1, with 8 bases lining up with TRBD1. CDR1 and CDR2 (germline): MGHDK, SYGVNS. J lost 3 bases, V lost 3 bases, and 6 bases had no gene match. The CDR3 is made up of 16 amino acids. This CDR3 reads CASSDLRGPDTGELFF. DNA for the CDR3: TGTGCCAGCAGTGATCTCAGGGGGCCGGACACCGGGGAGCTGTTTTTT. The full variable domain, its missing parts supplied by reference TRBV25-1 and TRBJ2-2, is EADIYQTPRYLVIGTGKKITLECSQTMGHDKMYWYQQDPGMELHLIHYSYGVNSTEKGDLSSESTVSRIRTEHFPLTLESARPSHTSQYLCASSDLRGPDTGELFFGEGSRLTVL.

The CDR3 reads CASSQHSGTGLANYGYTF. Here the CDR3 DNA reads TGTGCCAGCAGCCAGCATTCCGGGACAGGACTAGCTAACTATGGCTACACCTTC. This sequence joins TRBV3-1 (or the pseudogene TRBV3-2) and TRBJ1-2, with 8 bases matching TRBD1. V was clipped by 3 bases and J by 0 bases; unmatched bases: 12. The CDR3 runs to 18 residues. Germline V gene sequence: CDR1 LGHDT, CDR2 YNNKEL (reference sequence).

The J gene is TRBJ1-2, the V gene TRBV18; 9 bases line up with TRBD1. Trimming took 6 bases from V and 4 from J; bases not matched to a gene: 9. Germline V CDR1 and CDR2: KGHSH, LQKENI. This CDR3 comprises 15 residues. For the CDR3, the DNA is TGTGCCAGCTCCCCCGGACAGGGGCGAGGCTATGGCTACACCTTC. As protein: CASSPGQGRGYGYTF.

The chain combines TRBV7-5 with TRBJ2-7; the table's D gene call, TRBD2, was not cross checked with the DNA. TRBV7-5 is reported as a pseudogene. This CDR3 is built from 15 residues. In DNA, the CDR3 is TGTGTCAGAAGCTTAGCGGGACTCCGGGGGGACGAGCAGTACTTC. This codes for CVRSLAGLRGDEQYF.

This sequence joins TRBV28 and TRBJ1-1; D might be TRBD1 (5 bases). Looked up from germline, CDR1 is MDHEN and CDR2 is SYDVKM. The V end lost 1 base, the J end lost 5 bases, and 14 bases lay between the germline ends. This CDR3 spans 15 amino acids. Written as DNA, the CDR3 is TGTGCCAGCAGTTTATTATCGGGGGGAGGAACTGAAGCTTTCTTT. Translation: CASSLLSGGGTEAFF.

The chain combines TRBV24-1 with TRBJ1-4; no clear D. Germline-derived CDR1 and CDR2 are KGHDR and SFDVKD. The V and J ends lost 6 bases and 4 bases respectively, with 8 bases between them. The CDR3 runs 13 residues. CDR3 loop: CATSRSGNEKLFF. DNA for the CDR3: TGTGCCACCAGTCGGTCAGGTAATGAAAAACTGTTTTTT.

V gene TRBV24-1 combines with J gene TRBJ2-3, with TRBD2 matching over 12 bases. V was pared by 5 bases and J by 0 bases, with 5 bases of the junction left unmatched. Germline lookup yields CDR1 KGHDR and CDR2 SFDVKD. This CDR3 comprises 17 residues. CDR3 sequence reads: CATSGPSGGASTDTQYF. In DNA, the CDR3 is TGTGCCACCAGTGGGCCTAGCGGGGGGGCTAGCACAGATACGCAGTATTTT.

Details on this clone: Sequence at one end of the junction differs from germline and may be a read error. The chain couples TRBV6-5 to TRBJ1-5, with D maybe TRBD1 (6 bases). This CDR3 is built from 15 residues. CDR1 MNHEY and CDR2 SVGAGI come from the germline V gene. The CDR3 is CASSLETGRNQAQHF. In DNA, the CDR3 is TGTGCCAGCAGTTTAGAGACAGGCCGAAATCAGGCCCAGCATTTT.

V gene TRBV7-2 combines with J gene TRBJ2-3; D is perhaps TRBD2 (5 bases). Per the germline V gene, CDR1 is SGHTA and CDR2 is FQGNSA. V gave up 1 base and J gave up 5 bases, with 13 bases separating them. The length of the CDR3 is 15 residues. The CDR3 region has the DNA TGTGCCAGCAGCTTAGACCTGGACTTGGGAGATACGCAGTATTTT. Encoded protein: CASSLDLDLGDTQYF.

CDR3 loop: CASSRGGASGIGAQYF. As DNA, the CDR3 is TGTGCCAGCAGCCGAGGGGGGGCCTCGGGAATTGGGGCGCAGTATTTT. The gene calls are TRBV9 and TRBJ2-3, with D possibly TRBD2 on 7 matching bases. CDR1 and CDR2 from the germline V gene are SGDLS and YYNGEE. The CDR3 is made up of 16 amino acids. Trimming took 4 bases from V and 10 from J, leaving 25 bases between them.

This chain links TRBV7-9 with TRBJ1-2; D might be TRBD1 (5 bases). With 0 bases removed from V and 8 bases from J, the gap between germline ends came to 13 bases. This CDR3 has 14 residues. Germline loops: CDR1 SEHNR, CDR2 FQNEAQ (reference sequence). In DNA, the CDR3 is TGTGCCAGCAGCTTAGCTCCCAGGGTAGAAGGCTACACCTTC. Protein sequence: CASSLAPRVEGYTF.

The table lists this clone with a count of one. This chain uses TRBV12-3 or TRBV12-4 with TRBJ1-1; 7 bases agree with TRBD1. J lost 3 bases, V lost 2 bases, and 0 bases had no gene match. This CDR3 has 13 residues. CDR3 region: CASSLTGDTEAFF. The DNA of the CDR3 is TGTGCCAGCAGTTTAACAGGGGACACTGAAGCTTTCTTT.

This chain links TRBV15 with TRBJ1-3, with 7 bases that match TRBD1. This CDR3 is built from 16 residues. J lost 4 bases, V lost 0 bases, and 6 bases had no gene match. Germline loops: CDR1 LNHNV, CDR2 YYDKDF (reference sequence). CDR3 DNA sequence: TGTGCCACCAGCAGAGAGATTACAGGGGCCGGAAACACCATATATTTT. Protein sequence: CATSREITGAGNTIYF.

The V call is TRBV7-8, the J call TRBJ2-7; tentative D call: TRBD2 (6 bases). CDR3 length: 15 amino acids. CDR1 SGHVS and CDR2 FQNEAQ come from the germline V gene. V was clipped by 1 base and J by 6 bases, with 16 bases between them. The CDR3 DNA reads as TGTGCCAGCAGCTTAGTACGACTTGGCGGGGCCGAGCAGTACTTC. Amino acids: CASSLVRLGGAEQYF.

This chain uses TRBV19 with TRBJ2-2, with 12 bases that match TRBD2. Germline assignment: CDR1 LNHDA and CDR2 SQIVND (reference sequence). The CDR3 is 18 amino acids. J gave up 0 bases and V 2 bases, and 4 bases lay outside the gene matches. This chain's CDR3 is CASSIRLAGGTNTGELFF. DNA of the CDR3: TGTGCCAGTAGTATAAGGCTAGCGGGGGGGACGAACACCGGGGAGCTGTTTTTT.

The chain has TRBV27 and TRBJ1-2; 7 bases align to TRBD1. The V gene end was trimmed by 6 bases and the J gene end by 6 bases; junction bases not matched to a gene: 10. This CDR3 has 14 residues. CDR1 is MNHEY and CDR2 is SMNVEV in the germline V gene (reference sequence). The CDR3 reads CASSPLVQGNGYTF. The CDR3 nucleotides are TGTGCCAGCAGCCCACTCGTACAGGGGAATGGCTACACCTTC.

The rearrangement joins TRBV5-5 to TRBJ2-2; 11 bases align to TRBD1. J gave up 4 bases and V 2 bases, and 1 base lay outside the gene matches. Per the germline V gene, CDR1 is SGHKS and CDR2 is YYEKEE (reference sequence). This CDR3 contains 15 residues. This CDR3 reads CASSFGQGATGELFF. The CDR3 DNA reads as TGTGCCAGCAGCTTCGGACAGGGGGCCACCGGGGAGCTGTTTTTT.

The rearrangement uses TRBV6-6 and TRBJ2-3; TRBD1 might be the D (6 bases). Trimming pared 2 bases from V and 4 bases from J, leaving 10 bases between. Germline V gene sequence: CDR1 MNHNY, CDR2 SVGAGI (reference sequence). The CDR3 contains 14 residues. The CDR3 nucleotides are TGTGCCAGCAGTTACACCACAGGGCCAGATACGCAGTATTTT. It is translated as CASSYTTGPDTQYF.

The rearrangement links TRBV28 to TRBJ2-7; 14 nucleotides match TRBD2. The junction had 6 bases not matched to a gene; V was cut back by 6 bases and J by 2 bases. The CDR3 is 16 amino acids. CDR1 and CDR2 (germline): MDHEN, SYDVKM. As DNA, the CDR3 is TGTGCCAGCAGCCTCCCGACTAGCGGGGGGGCCTACGAGCAGTACTTC. Amino acid sequence: CASSLPTSGGAYEQYF.

The V call is TRBV5-1, the J call TRBJ2-3; 7 nucleotides align to TRBD1. V gave up 2 bases and J gave up 8 bases; unmatched junction bases: 11. Per germline, CDR1 SGHRS and CDR2 YFSETQ. This CDR3 comprises 15 residues. Here the CDR3 reads CASSFQQGREGTQYF. The CDR3 DNA sequence: TGCGCCAGCAGCTTCCAACAGGGGAGAGAAGGTACGCAGTATTTT.

The chain employs TRBV14 and TRBJ2-3, with TRBD1 as a possible D gene (5 bases). The germline V gene has CDR1 SGHDN and CDR2 FVKESK. Deletions cut 0 bases from V and 9 bases from J, with 13 bases between. This CDR3 region has 14 residues. DNA of the CDR3: TGTGCCAGCAGCCAAGATCTGGGGCCCAAAACGCAGTATTTT. It translates to CASSQDLGPKTQYF.

V usage is TRBV29-1 and J usage is TRBJ1-2; possible D gene TRBD1, 6 bases. Trimming removed 3 bases from V and 3 bases from J, with 11 bases in between. The CDR3 has 13 amino acids. CDR1 SQVTM and CDR2 ANQGSEA come from the germline V gene. As DNA, the CDR3 is TGCAGCGTTGAGACCGACAGGCACTATGGCTACACCTTC. Protein product: CSVETDRHYGYTF.

This chain joins TRBV18 and TRBJ2-5; TRBD2 might be the D (5 bases). Germline-derived CDR1 and CDR2 are KGHSH and LQKENI. The CDR3 consists of 13 residues. Trimming pared 0 bases from V and 9 bases from J, leaving 11 bases between. The CDR3, as DNA: TGTGCCAGCTCACCACCCTCCTTCGGGGCCCAGTACTTC. Amino acids: CASSPPSFGAQYF.

This chain joins TRBV12-3 or TRBV12-4 and TRBJ1-3; D is undetermined. The CDR3 has 12 residues. V was clipped by 8 bases and J by 3 bases, with 8 bases between them. The CDR3 spells CASEKDGNTIYF. DNA of the CDR3: TGTGCCAGCGAGAAAGATGGAAACACCATATATTTT.

This clone has only one observation. The rearrangement uses TRBV25-1 and TRBJ1-2, with TRBD1 identical over 8 bases. The J segment lost 5 bases and the V segment lost 5 bases, leaving 7 bases of the junction unmatched. CDR3 length equals 14 residues. CDR1 and CDR2 from the germline V gene are MGHDK and SYGVNS. This chain's CDR3 is CASSPPGQVYGYTF. CDR3 bases: TGTGCCAGCAGTCCTCCGGGACAGGTTTATGGCTACACCTTC.

This clone showed up just once. V is TRBV29-1 and J is TRBJ1-5; D is uncertain. The CDR3 covers 13 residues. Trimming pared 4 bases from V and 0 bases from J, leaving 7 bases between. Germline loops: CDR1 SQVTM, CDR2 ANQGSEA. Here the CDR3 reads CSVGEVSNQPQHF. The CDR3 DNA reads as TGCAGCGTTGGTGAGGTTAGCAATCAGCCCCAGCATTTT.

The chain couples TRBV19 to TRBJ1-2; D not certain. Germline V gene sequence: CDR1 LNHDA, CDR2 SQIVND (reference sequence). Trimming took off 1 base at V and 8 bases at J, with 5 bases between the two ends. The CDR3 sequence is 11 residues long. The CDR3 region is CASSIANGYTF. In nucleotides, the CDR3 is TGTGCCAGTAGTATAGCTAACGGCTACACCTTC. Complete variable domain (other parts from reference TRBV19 and TRBJ1-2): DGGITQSPKYLFRKEGQNVTLSCEQNLNHDAMYWYRQDPGQGLRLIYYSQIVNDFQKGDIAEGYSVSREKKESFPLTVTSAQKNPTAFYLCASSIANGYTFGSGTRLTVV.

This sequence joins TRBV4-3 and TRBJ1-5; D gene uncertain. The CDR3 is 14 amino acids. In germline, CDR1 is LGHNA, CDR2 YSLEER. The ends were cut back, 1 base at V and 3 bases at J, with 7 bases in the middle. As DNA, the CDR3 is TGCGCCAGCAGCCAAGTCAGTAACAATCAGCCCCAGCATTTT. It yields the protein CASSQVSNNQPQHF.

This clone appeared a few times. The chain joins TRBV14 to TRBJ2-5; TRBD1 matches 8 bases. V was pared by 2 bases and J by 7 bases, with 6 bases of the junction left unmatched. The CDR3 runs 14 residues. CDR1 is SGHDN, CDR2 FVKESK, per germline. This chain's CDR3 is CASSQPGGRGTQYF. The CDR3 nucleotides are TGTGCCAGCAGCCAACCAGGGGGCCGTGGGACCCAGTACTTC.

The chain combines TRBV4-1 with TRBJ1-4, with D possibly matching TRBD1 (5 bases). CDR3 size: 15 residues. V lost 4 bases and J lost 3, with 12 bases in between. From germline, CDR1 is MGHRA and CDR2 YSYEKL. The CDR3 region is CASSPLQAANEKLFF. The CDR3 DNA sequence: TGCGCCAGCAGCCCTCTACAGGCGGCTAATGAAAAACTGTTTTTT.